This T cell receptor (beta chain) was retrieved from a study of CD8 T cells in Susac syndrome (dated by TCRdb to between 2018 and 2021). Regarding the complete study: Of the Susac syndrome patients who were sequenced, 8 or 9 were in clinical remission while six had clinically active disease. At blood withdrawal, Susac syndrome patients were either therapy-naive, taking corticosteroids (in some cases with IVIg as well), or taking IVIg alone. Repertoire sequencing was used to test whether CD8+ T cell activation and differentiation in Susac syndrome was antigen driven.

Peripheral blood CD8+ and CD4+ T cells from healthy donors, Susac syndrome patients and multiple sclerosis patients were profiled using high-throughput TCR beta sequencing. Susac syndrome patients met recently defined diagnostic criteria for definite or probable disease. Bulk CD8+ and CD4+ T cells were purified by magnetic negative isolation, while CD8+ TEMRA cells were enriched using FACS. Blood was collected in EDTA tubes and processed within 24 hours, with PBMCs isolated through density gradient centrifugation. PBMCs destined for TCR sequencing were cryopreserved in liquid nitrogen and later thawed in a 37 °C water bath. Purity of sorted or isolated CD4+, CD8+ and CD8+ TEMRA cells was at least 90%. On the study overall, not on this receptor specifically: The number of individuals in the TCR sequencing and HLA analysis was acknowledged as relatively small. The CD4+ T cell repertoire of patients with Susac syndrome showed no detectable clonal expansion.

RNA was extracted using the RNeasy kit, and roughly 0.5 to 1 microgram was reverse transcribed with random hexamers. The immunoSEQ multiplex PCR assay, which covers 54 Vbeta and 13 Jbeta segments, was used to amplify TCR beta CDR3 regions. Bias from PCR amplification was corrected by using a synthetic template baseline for primer optimization and for computational correction. The authors' analysis ran thus. Only productive sequences were kept, with reads annotated to V, D and J genes according to IMGT and analyzed in immunoSEQ Analyzer. To calculate clonality, Shannon entropy was normalized by log2 of the number of productive unique sequences and then subtracted from one. Public and private clones were assessed among the 100 most prevalent clones of each patient and control. Clones were defined as Susac-specific when absent from the healthy and MS cohorts, from 1052 published viral clones and from other ImmuneACCESS disease sequences. TCRdb trimmed the raw reads at Q25, called clones with MiXCR and kept productive beta chains. Rows matching on CDR3 protein sequence are summarized as one entry with the most common DNA and genes. None of the V and J calls come from the authors' own analysis; TCRdb made them. The sample table holds about 180,000 distinct CDR3 sequences, of which approximately 94% were seen once. The ten top clones hold 0.12% of the sample.

V ends up 5 bases short and J 7 bases short, with an unmatched junction base count of 4. The germline V gene sets CDR1 to SGHTA and CDR2 to FQGTGA. From its cysteine to its phenylalanine, the CDR3 spans 13 amino acids. The DNA shown is the 39-base CDR3, in frame from base 1. With respect to this clonotype: Its antigen is currently not known. No base quality values were provided; no much bigger clone lies one nucleotide off.

The chain joins TRBV7-3 to TRBJ2-2, with 7 middle bases fitting TRBD1. The source is a human donor with Susac syndrome. The source material was CD4+ T cells from PBMCs. CDR3 reads: CASSIQGFGELFF. DNA sequence: TGTGCCAGCAGCATACAGGGGTTCGGGGAGCTGTTTTTT.